The T cell receptor beta chain described here comes from a study of T cells after yellow fever vaccination. MiXCR, run by TCRdb on the 5' RACE reads, gives a single entry per CDR3 protein. The table lists around 500,000 distinct CDR3 sequences, about a fifth of them singletons. CDR1 DFQATT and CDR2 SNEGSKA come from the germline V gene (reference sequence). The CDR3 is 16 residues long. J lost 2 bases, V lost 6 bases, and 12 bases had no gene match. The table lists this clonotype with a count of one. Specimen: PBMCs, collected about 20 days after the first yellow fever vaccination. The sequence came from a young man who received the YFV17D yellow fever vaccine. The V gene is TRBV20-1, the J gene TRBJ2-5; 10 nucleotides match TRBD2. CDR3 loop: CSAPRARTSGQETQYF. CDR3 nucleotides: TGCAGTGCCCCGAGGGCTCGGACTAGCGGACAAGAGACCCAGTACTTC.